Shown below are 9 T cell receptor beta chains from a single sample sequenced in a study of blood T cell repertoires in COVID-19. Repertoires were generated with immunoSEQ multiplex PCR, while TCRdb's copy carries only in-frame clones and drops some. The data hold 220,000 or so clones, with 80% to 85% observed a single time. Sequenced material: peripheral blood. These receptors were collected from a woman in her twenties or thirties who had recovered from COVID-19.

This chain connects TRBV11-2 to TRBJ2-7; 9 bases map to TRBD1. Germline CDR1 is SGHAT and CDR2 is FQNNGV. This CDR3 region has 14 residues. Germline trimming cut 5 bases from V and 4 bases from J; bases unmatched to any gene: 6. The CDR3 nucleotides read TGTGCCAGCAGCGAAACGGACAGGGGTTACGAGCAGTACTTC. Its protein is CASSETDRGYEQYF.

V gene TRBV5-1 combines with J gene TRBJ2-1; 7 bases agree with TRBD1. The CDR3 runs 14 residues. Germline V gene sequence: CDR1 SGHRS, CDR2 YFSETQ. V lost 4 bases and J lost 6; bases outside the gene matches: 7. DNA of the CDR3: TGCGCCAGCAGCCGATATGACAGGGTCAATGAGCAGTTCTTC. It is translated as CASSRYDRVNEQFF.

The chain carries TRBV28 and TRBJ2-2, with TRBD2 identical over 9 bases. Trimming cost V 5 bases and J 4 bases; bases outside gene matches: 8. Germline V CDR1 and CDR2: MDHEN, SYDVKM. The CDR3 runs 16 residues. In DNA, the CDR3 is TGTGCCAGCAGTCTCGTGGGACTAGCAGTCACCGGGGAGCTGTTTTTT. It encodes CASSLVGLAVTGELFF. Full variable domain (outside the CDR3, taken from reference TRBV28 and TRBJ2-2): DVKVTQSSRYLVKRTGEKVFLECVQDMDHENMFWYRQDPGLGLRLIYFSYDVKMKEKGDIPEGYSVSREKKERFSLILESASTNQTSMYLCASSLVGLAVTGELFFGEGSRLTVL.

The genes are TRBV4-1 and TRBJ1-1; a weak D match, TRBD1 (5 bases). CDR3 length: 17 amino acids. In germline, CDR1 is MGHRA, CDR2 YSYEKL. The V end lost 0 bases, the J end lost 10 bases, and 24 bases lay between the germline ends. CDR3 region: CASSQEDLRLGWGGAFF. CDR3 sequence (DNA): TGCGCCAGCAGCCAAGAAGATCTGCGTTTGGGATGGGGGGGAGCTTTCTTT.

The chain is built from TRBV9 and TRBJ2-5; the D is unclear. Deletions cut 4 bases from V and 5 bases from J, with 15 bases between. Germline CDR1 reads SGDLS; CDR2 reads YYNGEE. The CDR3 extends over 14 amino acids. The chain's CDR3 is CASSPRSLRETQYF. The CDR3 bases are TGTGCCAGCAGCCCGAGGTCCCTAAGGGAGACCCAGTACTTC.

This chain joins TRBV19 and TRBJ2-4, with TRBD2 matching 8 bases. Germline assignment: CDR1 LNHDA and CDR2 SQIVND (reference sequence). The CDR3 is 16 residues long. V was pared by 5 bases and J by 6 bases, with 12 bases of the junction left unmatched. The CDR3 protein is CASSAPRGRGGNIQYF. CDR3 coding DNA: TGTGCCAGTAGTGCCCCCCGGGGTCGGGGGGGAAACATTCAGTACTTC.

CDR3 coding DNA: TGTGCCAGTAGTATTCCGGGAGAAAATTCACCCCTCCACTTT. This translates into CASSIPGENSPLHF. V usage is TRBV19 and J usage is TRBJ1-6; unclear D gene. CDR1 is LNHDA, CDR2 SQIVND, per germline (reference sequence). The V end was cut by 3 bases, the J end by 7 bases, with 10 bases between. CDR3 size: 14 residues. Filled out from reference TRBV19 and TRBJ1-6, the complete variable domain reads DGGITQSPKYLFRKEGQNVTLSCEQNLNHDAMYWYRQDPGQGLRLIYYSQIVNDFQKGDIAEGYSVSREKKESFPLTVTSAQKNPTAFYLCASSIPGENSPLHFGNGTRLTVT.

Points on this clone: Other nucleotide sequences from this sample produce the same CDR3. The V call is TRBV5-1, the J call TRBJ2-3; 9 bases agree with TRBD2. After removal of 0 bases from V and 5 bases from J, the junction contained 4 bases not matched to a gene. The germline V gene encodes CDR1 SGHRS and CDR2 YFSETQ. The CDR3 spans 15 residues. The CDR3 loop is CASSLALAGQDTQYF. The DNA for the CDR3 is TGCGCCAGCAGCTTGGCGCTAGCGGGGCAAGATACGCAGTATTTT.

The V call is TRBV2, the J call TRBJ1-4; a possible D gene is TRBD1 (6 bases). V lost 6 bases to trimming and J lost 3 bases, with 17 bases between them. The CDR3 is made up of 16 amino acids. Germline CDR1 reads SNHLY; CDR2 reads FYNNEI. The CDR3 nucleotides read TGTGCCAGCAGGCAACGCCCCAGGGGACCTAATGAAAAACTGTTTTTT. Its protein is CASRQRPRGPNEKLFF. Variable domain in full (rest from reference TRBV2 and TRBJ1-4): EPEVTQTPSHQVTQMGQEVILRCVPISNHLYFYWYRQILGQKVEFLVSFYNNEISEKSEIFDDQFSVERPDGSNFTLKIRSTKLEDSAMYFCASRQRPRGPNEKLFFGSGTQLSVL.